The 31 T cell receptor beta chains below come from one sample, sequenced in a study of siplizumab effects on memory and regulatory T cells. Clones were read by immunoSEQ multiplex PCR, and TCRdb kept only the in-frame ones, dropping some. The sample holds roughly 100,000 clones, under 95% seen once. Material for sequencing was CD8+ T cells sorted from blood. The origin of the receptors is a human donor in good health.

The rearrangement joins TRBV7-3 to TRBJ2-7; D remains ambiguous. This CDR3 comprises 15 residues. Trimming took 2 bases from V and 1 from J, leaving 12 bases between them. Germline CDR1 SGHTA, CDR2 FQGTGA. DNA for the CDR3: TGTGCCAGCAGCTTAGGCCCTCAAATATCCTACGAGCAGTACTTC. This translates into CASSLGPQISYEQYF.

This chain connects TRBV28 to TRBJ2-2; D unclear. The CDR3 loop spans 15 amino acids. Germline assignment: CDR1 MDHEN and CDR2 SYDVKM. V shed 8 bases and J shed 4 bases, with 17 bases lying between them. In DNA, the CDR3 is TGTGCCAGCTGGGAAGGTGGGGTGGGCACCGGGGAGCTGTTTTTT. Encoded protein: CASWEGGVGTGELFF.

The rearrangement uses TRBV11-2 and TRBJ2-5; TRBD2 agrees at 7 bases. Trimming cost V 5 bases and J 2 bases; bases outside gene matches: 11. Looked up from germline, CDR1 is SGHAT and CDR2 is FQNNGV. The CDR3 has 16 amino acids. The CDR3 DNA reads TGTGCCAGCAGCCCTCATCCCGGGACTATTCAAGAGACCCAGTACTTC. Translated: CASSPHPGTIQETQYF.

The rearrangement links TRBV6-4 to TRBJ2-1; 7 positions match TRBD2. J lost 0 bases, V lost 6 bases, and 8 bases had no gene match. The CDR3 is 16 residues long. The germline V gene encodes CDR1 MRHNA and CDR2 SNTAGT. The CDR3 sequence is CASSELAVSSYNEQFF. As DNA, the CDR3 is TGTGCCAGCAGCGAGCTAGCGGTGAGCTCCTACAATGAGCAGTTCTTC.

The rearrangement links TRBV9 to TRBJ2-1; TRBD2 matches at 15 bases. The germline V gene encodes CDR1 SGDLS and CDR2 YYNGEE. J lost 8 bases, V lost 2 bases, and 8 bases had no gene match. This CDR3 has 17 residues. The CDR3 protein is CASSVSGTSGRLDEQFF. The CDR3 region has the DNA TGTGCCAGCAGCGTGTCCGGGACTAGCGGGAGGCTGGATGAGCAGTTCTTC.

The chain employs TRBV10-2 and TRBJ2-2; the D is unclear. The CDR3 sequence is 10 residues long. V lost 6 bases and J 7 bases, leaving 3 bases between the germline ends. Germline V CDR1 and CDR2: WSHSY, SAAADI. The CDR3 sequence: CASRGGELFF. The CDR3 bases are TGCGCCAGCAGGGGCGGGGAGCTGTTTTTT.

The rearrangement joins TRBV9 to TRBJ2-7; TRBD2 might be the D (6 bases). CDR3 length: 14 residues. V was trimmed by 1 base and J by 5 bases, leaving 13 bases between them. Looked up from germline, CDR1 is SGDLS and CDR2 is YYNGEE. The DNA of the CDR3 is TGTGCCAGCAGCGTAAACGGGAGAAACCACGAGCAGTACTTC. Protein sequence: CASSVNGRNHEQYF.

About this clone: Other DNA sequences in the same sample also yield this CDR3. V gene TRBV5-6 combines with J gene TRBJ2-7; 10 bases are a match to TRBD1. The junction had 5 bases not matched to a gene; V was cut back by 4 bases and J by 4 bases. Germline V gives CDR1 SGHDT, CDR2 YYEEEE. The CDR3 runs to 14 residues. The CDR3 DNA is TGTGCCAGCAGCCCTGGACAGGGGGGGTACGAGCAGTACTTC. It codes for CASSPGQGGYEQYF. Variable domain in full (rest from reference TRBV5-6 and TRBJ2-7): DAGVTQSPTHLIKTRGQQVTLRCSPKSGHDTVSWYQQALGQGPQFIFQYYEEEERQRGNFPDRFSGHQFPNYSSELNVNALLLGDSALYLCASSPGQGGYEQYFGPGTRLTVT.

This chain's CDR3 is CASAIMGGVTYEQYF. DNA for the CDR3: TGTGCCAGCGCAATTATGGGGGGGGTCACCTACGAGCAGTACTTC. The V gene is TRBV27, the J gene TRBJ2-7; 7 nucleotides align to TRBD2. This CDR3 has 15 residues. Trimming at V came to 8 bases and at J to 2 bases, leaving 12 bases not matched to a gene. Germline CDR1 MNHEY, CDR2 SMNVEV (reference sequence).

This chain links TRBV19 with TRBJ2-7; D is unresolved. Germline V gene lookup returns CDR1 LNHDA and CDR2 SQIVND (reference sequence). Trimming removed 5 bases at V and 7 bases at J, with 9 bases between. This CDR3 has 11 amino acids. The CDR3 coding sequence is TGTGCCAGTAGTTTCGTGGGGGAGCAGTACTTC. Residues: CASSFVGEQYF.

V gene TRBV27 combines with J gene TRBJ2-1, with D unclear. CDR3 length: 15 residues. Trimming stripped 6 bases from V and 6 bases from J, with 18 bases between. Germline V gives CDR1 MNHEY, CDR2 SMNVEV (reference sequence). In nucleotides, the CDR3 is TGTGCCAGCAGCCGGGTTGTCGCCCTTCCCAATGAGCAGTTCTTC. Translated: CASSRVVALPNEQFF.

This chain joins TRBV9 and TRBJ2-4; 7 nucleotides match TRBD2. The V and J ends lost 3 bases and 13 bases, in that order; junction bases with no gene match: 13. The CDR3 spans 14 residues. CDR1 is SGDLS, CDR2 YYNGEE, per germline. The CDR3 DNA reads TGTGCCAGCAGCGCCGGGGGAGGGGCCGAACACCAGTACTTC. Protein sequence: CASSAGGGAEHQYF.

The chain has TRBV19 and TRBJ2-7; 8 bases fit TRBD1. Germline loops: CDR1 LNHDA, CDR2 SQIVND (reference sequence). V was pared by 6 bases and J by 4 bases, with 8 bases of the junction left unmatched. The CDR3 runs 14 residues. The CDR3 sequence is CASSPGTGLYEQYF. DNA for the CDR3: TGTGCCAGTAGCCCCGGGACAGGACTATACGAGCAGTACTTC.

The chain combines TRBV10-1 with TRBJ1-1; no reliable D call. V shed 2 bases and J shed 4 bases, with 8 bases lying between them. The CDR3 sequence is 13 residues long. Germline CDR1 reads WNHNN; CDR2 reads SYGVQD (reference sequence). DNA for the CDR3: TGCGCCAGCAGTGAGGTTCGGGGCACTGAAGCTTTCTTT. Translated, it gives CASSEVRGTEAFF.

The chain links TRBV4-3 to TRBJ2-7, with TRBD1 matching 12 bases. The length of the CDR3 is 17 residues. Trimming took 1 base from V and 4 from J; bases not matched to a gene: 8. CDR1 LGHNA and CDR2 YSLEER come from the germline V gene. The CDR3 is CASSQAHRDRGLYEQYF. The CDR3 DNA reads as TGCGCCAGCAGCCAAGCTCACCGGGACAGGGGGCTGTACGAGCAGTACTTC.

CDR3 nucleotides: TGTGCCAGCAGCACCCCGAGAGACGTAGCGGGAGACTACAATGAGCAGTTCTTC. This translates into CASSTPRDVAGDYNEQFF. This chain uses TRBV9 with TRBJ2-1; TRBD2 matches at 9 bases. The CDR3 runs to 18 residues. Germline CDR1 reads SGDLS; CDR2 reads YYNGEE. The J segment lost 3 bases and the V segment lost 4 bases, leaving 14 bases of the junction unmatched. Drawing the rest from reference TRBV9 and TRBJ2-1, the complete variable domain is DSGVTQTPKHLITATGQRVTLRCSPRSGDLSVYWYQQSLDQGLQFLIQYYNGEERAKGNILERFSAQQFPDLHSELNLSSLELGDSALYFCASSTPRDVAGDYNEQFFGPGTRLTVL.

V gene TRBV7-8 combines with J gene TRBJ1-1, with D unclear. The V end was cut by 2 bases, the J end by 3 bases, with 7 bases between. Germline lookup yields CDR1 SGHVS and CDR2 FQNEAQ. The CDR3 covers 13 residues. CDR3 protein: CASSLSSYTEAFF. Written as DNA, the CDR3 is TGTGCCAGCAGCTTAAGCAGTTACACTGAAGCTTTCTTT.

The chain joins TRBV6-5 to TRBJ2-2; 11 bases are shared with TRBD1. The CDR3 consists of 16 residues. The junction had 4 bases not matched to a gene; V was cut back by 0 bases and J by 7 bases. CDR1 and CDR2 (germline): MNHEY, SVGAGI. DNA for the CDR3: TGTGCCAGCAGTTACTCGCCGGGACAGGGGGGCGGGGAGCTGTTTTTT. Residues: CASSYSPGQGGGELFF.

In its sample, this clone is medium-sized. The chain is built from TRBV7-8 and TRBJ2-7; weak D call: TRBD1 (5 bases). In germline, CDR1 is SGHVS, CDR2 FQNEAQ. CDR3 length equals 15 residues. V was cut by 3 bases and J by 0 bases, with 12 bases left in between. The CDR3 nucleotides read TGTGCCAGCAGCTTTCAAGGACATGGCTCCTACGAGCAGTACTTC. Amino acid sequence: CASSFQGHGSYEQYF.

CDR3 amino acids: CASRTSVERTDTQYF. The CDR3 DNA is TGCGCCAGCAGAACTAGCGTCGAAAGGACAGATACGCAGTATTTT. The V call is TRBV4-1, the J call TRBJ2-3; TRBD2 aligns across 7 bases. Unmatched junction bases numbered 9, after V lost 6 bases and J lost 3 bases. Per the germline V gene, CDR1 is MGHRA and CDR2 is YSYEKL. The CDR3 totals 15 residues.

This rearrangement joins TRBV7-9 to TRBJ1-1, with D perhaps TRBD1 (6 bases). The CDR3 runs 16 residues. CDR1 and CDR2 (germline): SEHNR, FQNEAQ (reference sequence). V gave up 5 bases and J gave up 6 bases, with 22 bases separating them. CDR3 sequence reads: CASSPGQFNQKAEAFF. As DNA, the CDR3 is TGTGCCAGCAGCCCCGGACAGTTTAATCAGAAGGCTGAAGCTTTCTTT.

V gene TRBV9 combines with J gene TRBJ2-5; TRBD1 matches at 11 bases. Unmatched junction bases numbered 9, after V lost 3 bases and J lost 2 bases. This CDR3 is 17 amino acids long. Germline CDR1 and CDR2: SGDLS and YYNGEE. This CDR3 is CASSERTGGEGQETQYF. In DNA, the CDR3 is TGTGCCAGCAGCGAAAGGACAGGGGGCGAGGGGCAAGAGACCCAGTACTTC.

This rearrangement joins TRBV7-9 to TRBJ2-3; possible D gene TRBD2, 5 bases. CDR3 length equals 13 residues. The V gene lost 8 bases and the J gene lost 2 bases, with 11 bases spanning the gap. Germline V CDR1 and CDR2: SEHNR, FQNEAQ (reference sequence). The CDR3 region is CASRASFTDTQYF. The CDR3 bases are TGTGCCAGCCGAGCTAGCTTCACAGATACGCAGTATTTT. Complete variable domain (other parts from reference TRBV7-9 and TRBJ2-3): DTGVSQNPRHKITKRGQNVTFRCDPISEHNRLYWYRQTLGQGPEFLTYFQNEAQLEKSRLLSDRFSAERPKGSFSTLEIQRTEQGDSAMYLCASRASFTDTQYFGPGTRLTVL.

J is TRBJ2-5 and V is TRBV28; D is undetermined. TRBJ2-7 explains the end of the DNA better; the J call may be wrong. Germline lookup yields CDR1 MDHEN and CDR2 SYDVKM. The CDR3 is 16 amino acids. CDR3 DNA sequence: TGTGCCAGCAGTTTTTTCGGTAGCTACACCTCCTACGAGCAGTACTTC. Amino acids: CASSFFGSYTSYEQYF.

V is TRBV19 and J is TRBJ2-1; 7 bases map to TRBD1. The CDR3 contains 12 residues. In germline, CDR1 is LNHDA, CDR2 SQIVND (reference sequence). Here the CDR3 reads CAAGRGYNEQFF. The CDR3 DNA sequence: TGTGCTGCGGGCAGGGGGTACAATGAGCAGTTCTTC.

The genes are TRBV11-3 and TRBJ2-1; D gene unclear. The V gene's germline CDR1 is SGHNT and CDR2 YENEEA. V was clipped by 0 bases and J by 6 bases, with 15 bases between them. This CDR3 spans 16 amino acids. The CDR3 bases are TGTGCCAGCAGCTTAGAAGCGAGGCTCAGCAGCAATGAGCAGTTCTTC. This gives the protein CASSLEARLSSNEQFF.

V usage is TRBV19 and J usage is TRBJ1-2; the D is unclear. V was cut by 3 bases and J by 2 bases, with 7 bases left in between. CDR1 is LNHDA, CDR2 SQIVND, per germline (reference sequence). CDR3 length: 13 amino acids. CDR3 amino acids: CASSIVWNYGYTF. CDR3 sequence (DNA): TGTGCCAGTAGTATTGTCTGGAACTATGGCTACACCTTC. The full variable domain, rest sourced from reference TRBV19 and TRBJ1-2, is DGGITQSPKYLFRKEGQNVTLSCEQNLNHDAMYWYRQDPGQGLRLIYYSQIVNDFQKGDIAEGYSVSREKKESFPLTVTSAQKNPTAFYLCASSIVWNYGYTFGSGTRLTVV.

The chain carries TRBV11-2 and TRBJ2-1; no firm D call. Trimming left V 5 bases short and J 1 base short, with 12 bases between. The germline V gene encodes CDR1 SGHAT and CDR2 FQNNGV. This CDR3 has 15 amino acids. CDR3 sequence: CASSLVLVSYNEQFF. The DNA for the CDR3 is TGTGCCAGCAGCCTCGTACTGGTTTCCTACAATGAGCAGTTCTTC.

The chain is built from TRBV7-6 and TRBJ2-1, with D perhaps matching TRBD1 (5 bases). Germline CDR1 is SGHVS and CDR2 is FNYEAQ. Trimming took 3 bases from V and 7 from J, leaving 10 bases between them. This CDR3 has 13 amino acids. This CDR3 reads CASSLDPGNEQFF. The CDR3 DNA reads TGTGCCAGCAGCTTGGACCCAGGGAATGAGCAGTTCTTC.

This clone is a singleton in its sample. The chain has TRBV9 and TRBJ2-7, with 9 bases aligning to TRBD2. CDR1 is SGDLS, CDR2 YYNGEE, per germline. CDR3 length equals 15 residues. The junction had 6 bases not matched to a gene; V was cut back by 0 bases and J by 5 bases. The CDR3 DNA is TGTGCCAGCAGCGTAGAGAGCGGGGGGTTCGACGAGCAGTACTTC. It specifies CASSVESGGFDEQYF.

The chain carries TRBV15 and TRBJ2-1; D gene uncertain. The ends were cut back, 0 bases at V and 2 bases at J, with 5 bases in the middle. The CDR3 extends over 14 amino acids. Germline CDR1 LNHNV, CDR2 YYDKDF (reference sequence). CDR3 bases: TGTGCCACCAGCAGAGAGACCCCCTACAATGAGCAGTTCTTC. It specifies CATSRETPYNEQFF.